This TCR beta chain is from a study of radiotherapy plus CTLA-4 blockade in lung cancer. This table comes from immunoSEQ multiplex PCR, and its TCRdb copy is limited to in-frame clones, with some not included. The profile covers 90,000 to 100,000 clones, with around 84% appearing a single time and under 30% taken by the ten largest. CTLA-4 blockade with ipilimumab, together with focal radiation, was given to patients with chemo-refractory metastatic non-small-cell lung cancer. Findings and caveats of the study: Early blood T cell clone dynamics, with interferon-beta, were reported to best predict response.

A remark on this clone: What it binds is not known.

Germline CDR1 and CDR2: SGHNT and YYREEE (reference sequence). V lost 4 bases and J 0 bases, leaving 15 bases between the germline ends. There are 16 residues in the CDR3. The chain carries TRBV5-4 and TRBJ2-3; tentatively, D is TRBD1 or TRBD2 (5 bases each). The sequence was obtained from a human donor with non-small cell lung cancer that progressed on radiotherapy plus ipilimumab. The specimen comprised peripheral blood, sampled from a patient treated with radiotherapy plus ipilimumab. The CDR3 region is CASSNRDRYSTDTQYF. Written as DNA, the CDR3 is TGTGCCAGCAGCAACCGGGACCGATATAGCACAGATACGCAGTATTTT.